Listed here are 5 T cell receptor beta chains from one sample, sequenced in a study of OX40 agonist ivuxolimab in advanced cancers. This table comes from immunoSEQ multiplex PCR, and its TCRdb copy is limited to in-frame clones, with some not included. The data contain approximately 40,000 clones, 90% of them singletons. The sample was CD4+ or CD8+ T cells sorted from blood, taken in a trial of the OX40 agonist ivuxolimab. Receptors were obtained from an adult with an advanced solid tumor such as melanoma, head and neck, liver or kidney cancer.

The V gene is TRBV4-1, the J gene TRBJ1-2; D gene unclear. From germline, CDR1 is MGHRA and CDR2 YSYEKL. V was clipped by 1 base and J by 0 bases, with 9 bases between them. The CDR3 has 15 amino acids. CDR3 loop: CASSQVRRANYGYTF. CDR3 coding DNA: TGCGCCAGCAGCCAAGTGCGCAGAGCTAACTATGGCTACACCTTC.

V and J are TRBV28 and TRBJ1-2; tentatively, D is TRBD1 (6 bases). V was shortened by 5 bases and J by 6 bases, with 16 bases between the two germline ends. The CDR3 covers 14 residues. CDR1 is MDHEN and CDR2 is SYDVKM in the germline V gene. Here the CDR3 reads CASSPRPRGDGYTF. As DNA, the CDR3 is TGTGCCAGCAGTCCGAGGCCTAGGGGGGATGGCTACACCTTC.

This chain uses TRBV9 with TRBJ1-2; 7 nucleotides align to TRBD1. This CDR3 comprises 16 residues. CDR1 and CDR2 (germline): SGDLS, YYNGEE. V dropped 0 bases and J dropped 5; count of bases not matched to a gene: 10. The CDR3 bases are TGTGCCAGCAGCGTAGACCCCGGGGGGACAGCTTATGGCTACACCTTC. This gives the protein CASSVDPGGTAYGYTF.

The chain carries TRBV30 and TRBJ1-1; 7 nucleotides align to TRBD1. J gave up 5 bases and V 2 bases, and 8 bases lay outside the gene matches. The CDR3 covers 14 residues. CDR1 is GTSNPN, CDR2 SVGIG, per germline (reference sequence). The CDR3 bases are TGTGCCTGGAGTCCTACAGGGGCGAGAACTGAAGCTTTCTTT. As protein: CAWSPTGARTEAFF.

The chain is built from TRBV7-6 and TRBJ2-7; 8 bases match TRBD2. The CDR3 sequence is 15 residues long. Germline assignment: CDR1 SGHVS and CDR2 FNYEAQ. The ends lost 2 bases at V and 5 bases at J; junction bases unmatched: 8. The CDR3 loop reads CASSLSPGGVHEQYF. The CDR3 bases are TGTGCCAGCAGCTTAAGTCCGGGAGGGGTCCACGAGCAGTACTTC.